This is a list of T cell receptor beta chains from one sample in a study of T cell responses to AZD1222 COVID-19 vaccine. Generated by immunoSEQ multiplex PCR, the TCRdb table keeps only in-frame clones and is missing some. The sample has approximately 120,000 clones, 80% to 90% seen once. The source material was peripheral blood, sampled 28 days after the second AZD1222 dose. These receptor sequences come from an adult who received the AZD1222 COVID-19 vaccine. The CDR3 runs from the conserved cysteine through the conserved F or W. D genes are given only for firm matches.

TRBV27	13	.	TRBJ1-1	CASCLTGSTEAFF
TRBV12-3/TRBV12-4	11	.	TRBJ1-2	CASDASLGYTF
TRBV5-6	11	.	TRBJ1-2	CASSDYYGYTF
TRBV29-1	13	TRBD1	TRBJ1-4	CSVSGTANEKLFF
TRBV18	14	.	TRBJ2-2	CASSNLENTGELFF
TRBV2	12	.	TRBJ2-7	CASTTDSYEQYF
TRBV27	15	TRBD1	TRBJ1-1	CASSPWGQGASEAFF
TRBV4-3	13	.	TRBJ1-2	CASSQPGVYGYTF
TRBV5-5	13	.	TRBJ2-5	CASSLEGYETQYF
TRBV20-1	13	.	TRBJ1-2	CSASGDGYYGYTF
TRBV6-5	14	TRBD1	TRBJ1-6	CARGGTGGISPLHF
TRBV5-8	13	.	TRBJ2-7	CASSIGRDGKQYF
TRBV9	13	.	TRBJ2-3	CASRRGDTDTQYF
TRBV19	14	TRBD1	TRBJ2-2	CASLDRGQSGELFF
TRBV20-1	11	.	TRBJ1-3	CSAGAGNTIYF
TRBV28	15	TRBD1	TRBJ1-5	CASRRQGTSNQPQHF
TRBV5-1	14	.	TRBJ2-7	CASSFSGDSYEQYF